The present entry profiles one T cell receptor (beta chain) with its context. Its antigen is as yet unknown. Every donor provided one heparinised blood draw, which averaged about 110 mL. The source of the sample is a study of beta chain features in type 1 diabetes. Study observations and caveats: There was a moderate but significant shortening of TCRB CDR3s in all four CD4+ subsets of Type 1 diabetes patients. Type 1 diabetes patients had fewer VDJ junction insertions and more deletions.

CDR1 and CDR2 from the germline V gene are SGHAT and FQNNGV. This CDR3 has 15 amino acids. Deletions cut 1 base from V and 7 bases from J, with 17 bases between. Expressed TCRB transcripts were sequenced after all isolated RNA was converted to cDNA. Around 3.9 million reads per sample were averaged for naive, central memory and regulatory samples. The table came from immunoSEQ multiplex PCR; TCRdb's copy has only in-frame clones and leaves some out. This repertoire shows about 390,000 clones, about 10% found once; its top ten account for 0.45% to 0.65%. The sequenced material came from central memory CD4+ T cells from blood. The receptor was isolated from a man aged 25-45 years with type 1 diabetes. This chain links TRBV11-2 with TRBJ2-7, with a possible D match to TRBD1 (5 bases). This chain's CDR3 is CASSLARAKGWEQYF. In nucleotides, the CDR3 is TGTGCCAGCAGCTTAGCTCGGGCCAAGGGGTGGGAGCAGTACTTC.